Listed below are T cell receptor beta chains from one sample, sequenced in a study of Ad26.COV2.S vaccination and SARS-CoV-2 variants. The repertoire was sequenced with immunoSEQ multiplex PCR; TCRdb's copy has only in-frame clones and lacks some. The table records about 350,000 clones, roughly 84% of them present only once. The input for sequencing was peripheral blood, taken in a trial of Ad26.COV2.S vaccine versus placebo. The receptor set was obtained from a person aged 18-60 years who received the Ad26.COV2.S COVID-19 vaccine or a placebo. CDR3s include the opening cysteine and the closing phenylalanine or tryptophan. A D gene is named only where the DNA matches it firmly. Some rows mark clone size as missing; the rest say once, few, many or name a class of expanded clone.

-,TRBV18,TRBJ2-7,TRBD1,TGTGCCAGCTCACCGGGGACAGGGAACGAGCAGTACTTC,CASSPGTGNEQYF
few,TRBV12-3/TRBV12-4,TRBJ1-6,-,TGTGCCAGCAGTTTAGCGCGGAATTCACCCCTCCACTTT,CASSLARNSPLHF
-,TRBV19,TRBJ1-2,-,TGTGCCAGTAGTTGGGGACCCTATGGCTACACCTTC,CASSWGPYGYTF
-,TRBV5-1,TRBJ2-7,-,TGCGCCAGCAGCTTGGGATCAGGGTCACTAGGCGAGCTGTACTTC,CASSLGSGSLGELYF
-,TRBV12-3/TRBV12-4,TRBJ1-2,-,TGTGCCAGCAGTTTTCTCCGCCACTATGGCTACACCTTC,CASSFLRHYGYTF
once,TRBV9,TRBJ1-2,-,TGTGCCAGCAGCGTACGGGGGGGTGGCTACACCTTC,CASSVRGGGYTF
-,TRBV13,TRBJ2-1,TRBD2,TGTGCCAGCAGTTCGCTAGCGGGGGCTTACAATGAGCAGTTCTTC,CASSSLAGAYNEQFF
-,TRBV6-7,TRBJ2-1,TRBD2,TGTGCCAGCAGTTACCCGACTAGCGGGAGGGCCTGTTTAATTTTCTTC,CASSYPTSGRACLIFF
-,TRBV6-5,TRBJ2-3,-,TGTGCCAGCAGTTATGGGGGGACATTGCAAGATACGCAGTATTTT,CASSYGGTLQDTQYF
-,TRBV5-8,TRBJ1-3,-,TGTGCCAGCAGCTCGACCGGGATTTTTGGAAACACCATATATTTT,CASSSTGIFGNTIYF